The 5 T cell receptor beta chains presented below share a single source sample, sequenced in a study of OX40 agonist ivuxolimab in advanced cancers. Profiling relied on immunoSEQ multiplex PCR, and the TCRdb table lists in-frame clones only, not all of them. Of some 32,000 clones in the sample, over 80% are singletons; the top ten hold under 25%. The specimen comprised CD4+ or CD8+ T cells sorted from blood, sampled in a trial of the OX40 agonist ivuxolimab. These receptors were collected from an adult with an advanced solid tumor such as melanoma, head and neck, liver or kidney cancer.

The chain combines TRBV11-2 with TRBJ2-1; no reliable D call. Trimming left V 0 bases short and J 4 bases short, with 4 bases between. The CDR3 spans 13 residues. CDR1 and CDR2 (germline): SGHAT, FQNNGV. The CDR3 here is CASSLEGYNEQFF. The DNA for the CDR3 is TGTGCCAGCAGCTTAGAGGGGTACAATGAGCAGTTCTTC.

CDR3 sequence (DNA): TGTGCCAGCAGTGTCTGGGCTGGACAGGGTGAACACTACGAGCAGTACTTC. This codes for CASSVWAGQGEHYEQYF. This sequence joins TRBV27 and TRBJ2-7, with TRBD1 identical over 8 bases. The ends lost 5 bases at V and 3 bases at J; junction bases unmatched: 15. This CDR3 contains 17 residues. Germline V gene lookup returns CDR1 MNHEY and CDR2 SMNVEV (reference sequence).

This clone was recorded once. CDR3 bases: TGTGCCAGCTCACCACCGGGCGATACGCAGTATTTT. Its translation: CASSPPGDTQYF. The chain uses TRBV18 and TRBJ2-3, with D unclear. The V and J ends lost 0 bases and 6 bases respectively, with 4 bases between them. CDR3 length equals 12 residues. Germline V gene data show CDR1 as KGHSH and CDR2 as LQKENI.

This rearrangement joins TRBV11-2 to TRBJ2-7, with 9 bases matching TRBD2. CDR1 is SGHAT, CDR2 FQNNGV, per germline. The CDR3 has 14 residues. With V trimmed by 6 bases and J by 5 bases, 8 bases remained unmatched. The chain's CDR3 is CASSSSSGEDEQYF. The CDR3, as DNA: TGTGCCAGCAGTAGCTCTAGCGGGGAGGACGAGCAGTACTTC. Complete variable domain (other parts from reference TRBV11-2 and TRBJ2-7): EAGVAQSPRYKIIEKRQSVAFWCNPISGHATLYWYQQILGQGPKLLIQFQNNGVVDDSQLPKDRFSAERLKGVDSTLKIQPAKLEDSAVYLCASSSSSGEDEQYFGPGTRLTVT.

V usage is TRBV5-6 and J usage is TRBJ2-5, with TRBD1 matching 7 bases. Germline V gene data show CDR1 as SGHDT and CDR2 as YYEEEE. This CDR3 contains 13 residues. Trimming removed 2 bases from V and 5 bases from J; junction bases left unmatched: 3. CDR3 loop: CASSLTGEETQYF. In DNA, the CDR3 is TGTGCCAGCAGCTTAACAGGGGAGGAGACCCAGTACTTC.